The 6 T cell receptor beta chains presented below share a single source sample, sequenced in a study of blood T cell repertoires in COVID-19. Only in-frame clones appear in the TCRdb table, and some are missing; sequencing was by immunoSEQ multiplex PCR. The sample yields 200,000 to 300,000 clones, about 83% seen once. The material sequenced was peripheral blood. These TCRs come from a man aged 80 or over with acute or convalescent COVID-19.

The V and J genes are TRBV19 and TRBJ2-1; TRBD1 is a possible D gene (6 bases). Germline-derived CDR1 and CDR2 are LNHDA and SQIVND (reference sequence). CDR3 length equals 15 residues. V lost 9 bases and J 0 bases, leaving 15 bases between the germline ends. The CDR3 DNA follows: TGTGCCAGCCGGACAGATCGAAGCTCCTACAATGAGCAGTTCTTC. It is translated as CASRTDRSSYNEQFF. Together with reference TRBV19 and TRBJ2-1, the CDR3 gives the full variable domain: DGGITQSPKYLFRKEGQNVTLSCEQNLNHDAMYWYRQDPGQGLRLIYYSQIVNDFQKGDIAEGYSVSREKKESFPLTVTSAQKNPTAFYLCASRTDRSSYNEQFFGPGTRLTVL.

This rearrangement joins TRBV7-2 to TRBJ2-7; 9 bases are a match to TRBD1. Germline loops: CDR1 SGHTA, CDR2 FQGNSA. The CDR3 is 15 amino acids. Trimming cost V 2 bases and J 4 bases; bases outside gene matches: 6. The CDR3 coding sequence is TGTGCCAGCAGCTTAACTGGGACAGGGAGTTACGAGCAGTACTTC. Translating gives CASSLTGTGSYEQYF.

This clone came up a few times. This chain uses TRBV4-3 with TRBJ1-4; 9 bases agree with TRBD1. This CDR3 comprises 15 residues. V shed 1 base and J 8 bases; nucleotides not matched to a gene: 5. Germline assignment: CDR1 LGHNA and CDR2 YSLEER. The CDR3 coding sequence is TGCGCCAGCAGCCAAGTGGGACAGGGAGAGGAAAAACTGTTTTTT. Protein sequence: CASSQVGQGEEKLFF.

The V gene is TRBV7-2, the J gene TRBJ1-1; D is undetermined. Germline values: CDR1 SGHTA, CDR2 FQGNSA. The V and J ends lost 1 base and 1 base respectively, with 10 bases between them. The CDR3 covers 15 residues. In nucleotides, the CDR3 is TGTGCCAGCAGCTTAGGCGGGGTGGGGAACACTGAAGCTTTCTTT. This sequence encodes CASSLGGVGNTEAFF.

V gene TRBV5-4 combines with J gene TRBJ1-2; D might be TRBD1 (5 bases). Deletions cut 4 bases from V and 2 bases from J, with 12 bases between. The CDR3 is 14 amino acids. Germline V gene sequence: CDR1 SGHNT, CDR2 YYREEE (reference sequence). CDR3 nucleotides: TGTGCCAGCAGCCAGGGAGGATCCAACTATGGCTACACCTTC. This translates into CASSQGGSNYGYTF.

In this sample, this clone turned up once. This chain connects TRBV6-1 to TRBJ1-6; unclear D gene. Trimming left V 2 bases short and J 11 bases short, with 10 bases between. The CDR3 is 13 amino acids. Looked up from germline, CDR1 is MNHNS and CDR2 is SASEGT. The CDR3 is CASSEPGVAPLHF. CDR3 bases: TGTGCCAGCAGTGAACCCGGAGTGGCACCCCTCCACTTT.